The 31 T cell receptor beta chains presented below share a single source sample, sequenced in a study of T cell responses to AZD1222 COVID-19 vaccine. Here immunoSEQ multiplex PCR was the method, and the copy in TCRdb shows in-frame clones only, minus some. The sample lists roughly 70,000 clones, 85% seen once, with 20% in the top ten. The sequenced sample was peripheral blood, obtained on day 0 of AZD1222 vaccination. The receptors come from an adult in good health.

This clone came up a few times. The V call is TRBV15, the J call TRBJ2-7, with TRBD2 as a possible D gene (5 bases). CDR3 length equals 14 residues. Deletions cut 3 bases from V and 0 bases from J, with 9 bases between. Looked up from germline, CDR1 is LNHNV and CDR2 is YYDKDF (reference sequence). The CDR3 region has the DNA TGTGCCACCAGCAGTCAAGGGAGCTCCTACGAGCAGTACTTC. As protein: CATSSQGSSYEQYF.

The chain couples TRBV7-9 to TRBJ1-1; D might be TRBD1 (6 bases). This CDR3 region has 12 residues. Trimming cost V 6 bases and J 8 bases, with 13 bases left between them. Germline V lookup: CDR1 SEHNR, CDR2 FQNEAQ (reference sequence). The CDR3 sequence: CASSPDRAEAFF. Here the CDR3 DNA reads TGTGCCAGCAGTCCGGACAGAGCCGAAGCTTTCTTT.

The rearrangement links TRBV10-3 to TRBJ2-1, with 9 bases that match TRBD2. Losses at the gene ends were 4 bases for V and 8 bases for J; bases not matched to a gene: 9. CDR1 is ENHRY and CDR2 is SYGVKD in the germline V gene. There are 15 residues in the CDR3. CDR3 in DNA: TGTGCCATCAGTGTTAAGCGGGGGGACCTCGATGAGCAGTTCTTC. Its translation: CAISVKRGDLDEQFF.

This rearrangement joins TRBV27 to TRBJ2-7, with D tentatively TRBD2 (6 bases). Germline V gene lookup returns CDR1 MNHEY and CDR2 SMNVEV (reference sequence). The CDR3 totals 13 residues. Trimming cost V 6 bases and J 6 bases, with 15 bases left between them. The DNA for the CDR3 is TGTGCCAGCAGCTCCCCGACTAGGTTCGAGCAGTACTTC. The encoded protein is CASSSPTRFEQYF.

This clone was detected only a few times. The rearrangement uses TRBV6-5 and TRBJ2-1; D ambiguous. CDR3 length equals 13 residues. Trimming shortened V by 6 bases and J by 5 bases, and 11 bases separated the two germline ends. In germline, CDR1 is MNHEY, CDR2 SVGAGI. CDR3 sequence reads: CASSLVPHNEQFF. CDR3 coding DNA: TGTGCCAGCAGCCTAGTACCCCACAATGAGCAGTTCTTC.

The rearrangement uses TRBV6-4 and TRBJ2-4; D gene uncertain. The CDR3 has 15 residues. CDR1 is MRHNA and CDR2 is SNTAGT in the germline V gene. V was trimmed by 8 bases and J by 3 bases, leaving 17 bases between them. CDR3 sequence (DNA): TGTGCCAGCGGTCATCCCCAGCCTATCAAAAACATTCAGTACTTC. Its protein is CASGHPQPIKNIQYF.

This clone was picked up one time. The chain recombines TRBV7-9 with TRBJ1-1, with D perhaps matching TRBD1 (6 bases). Trimming shortened V by 1 base and J by 0 bases, and 9 bases separated the two germline ends. Germline V gives CDR1 SEHNR, CDR2 FQNEAQ (reference sequence). This CDR3 has 15 residues. The CDR3 loop is CASSLVGQMNTEAFF. DNA for the CDR3: TGTGCCAGCAGCTTAGTCGGACAGATGAACACTGAAGCTTTCTTT. Supplemented by reference TRBV7-9 and TRBJ1-1, the full variable domain reads DTGVSQNPRHKITKRGQNVTFRCDPISEHNRLYWYRQTLGQGPEFLTYFQNEAQLEKSRLLSDRFSAERPKGSFSTLEIQRTEQGDSAMYLCASSLVGQMNTEAFFGQGTRLTVV.

DNA for the CDR3: TGCGCCAGCAGTGAGCAGGGTGCGGGAAACACCATATATTTT. Amino acids: CASSEQGAGNTIYF. The J gene is TRBJ1-3, the V gene TRBV10-2; tentative D call: TRBD1 (5 bases). V lost 2 bases and J 4 bases, leaving 9 bases between the germline ends. Germline V CDR1 and CDR2: WSHSY, SAAADI. CDR3 length equals 14 residues.

V usage is TRBV18 and J usage is TRBJ2-7; 8 bases match TRBD2. This CDR3 contains 15 residues. Germline values: CDR1 KGHSH, CDR2 LQKENI. Trimming took 2 bases from V and 6 from J; bases not matched to a gene: 9. For the CDR3, the DNA is TGTGCCAGCTCACCAGTGGCGGGGGGTACCTTCGAGCAGTACTTC. Its protein is CASSPVAGGTFEQYF.

The chain employs TRBV19 and TRBJ1-5; TRBD1 is a possible D gene (6 bases). Between the trimmed V and J ends, which lost 7 bases and 6 bases, there was a span of 19 bases. This CDR3 has 15 amino acids. Germline V CDR1 and CDR2: LNHDA, SQIVND (reference sequence). The CDR3 sequence is CASNQYRAVGQPQHF. CDR3 coding DNA: TGTGCCAGTAACCAATACAGGGCTGTTGGTCAGCCCCAGCATTTT.

This clone was seen a few times. V and J are TRBV15 and TRBJ2-2; 8 bases align to TRBD1. V lost 0 bases to trimming and J lost 6 bases; unmatched junction nucleotides: 6. Germline CDR1 LNHNV, CDR2 YYDKDF (reference sequence). The CDR3 has 16 amino acids. For the CDR3, the DNA is TGTGCCACCAGCAGAGACCAGGGGGCTCGGGCCGGGGAGCTGTTTTTT. The encoded protein is CATSRDQGARAGELFF.

The chain has TRBV30 and TRBJ2-1; D perhaps matches TRBD1 (5 bases). Between the trimmed V and J ends, which lost 8 bases and 2 bases, there was a span of 13 bases. The CDR3 runs 13 residues. Germline CDR1 reads GTSNPN; CDR2 reads SVGIG (reference sequence). The CDR3 coding sequence is TGTGCCGGTCGTAGGGGCGCCTACAATGAGCAGTTCTTC. It is translated as CAGRRGAYNEQFF.

The rearrangement uses TRBV12-3 or TRBV12-4 and TRBJ2-7; D unresolved. The CDR3 sequence is 12 residues long. The V end was cut by 4 bases, the J end by 3 bases, with 7 bases between. The CDR3 DNA sequence: TGTGCCAGCAGTTGGCAGATCTACGAGCAGTACTTC. Protein: CASSWQIYEQYF.

The J gene is TRBJ1-1, the V gene TRBV7-9; D not certain. This CDR3 region has 15 residues. V was clipped by 2 bases and J by 11 bases, with 21 bases between them. The V gene's germline CDR1 is SEHNR and CDR2 FQNEAQ (reference sequence). The CDR3 bases are TGTGCCAGCAGCTTATACTCAAGGGCGGCCGCCGACGCTTTCTTT. It encodes CASSLYSRAAADAFF.

J is TRBJ2-7 and V is TRBV5-1; D is undetermined. The CDR3 has 15 amino acids. V lost 1 base and J 5 bases, leaving 16 bases between the germline ends. From germline, CDR1 is SGHRS and CDR2 YFSETQ. The CDR3 is CASSLSGRETHEQYF. For the CDR3, the DNA is TGCGCCAGCAGCTTGTCGGGTAGGGAAACACACGAGCAGTACTTC.

The genes are TRBV19 and TRBJ2-7; no reliable D call. The CDR3 extends over 14 amino acids. Germline CDR1 reads LNHDA; CDR2 reads SQIVND (reference sequence). Trimming took 2 bases from V and 5 from J, leaving 13 bases between them. The CDR3 loop reads CASSISHYNNEQYF. CDR3 coding DNA: TGTGCCAGTAGTATATCTCATTACAACAACGAGCAGTACTTC.

V and J are TRBV19 and TRBJ1-6, with D tentatively TRBD1 (5 bases). Trimming shortened V by 10 bases and J by 7 bases, and 11 bases separated the two germline ends. This CDR3 has 12 amino acids. The germline gives CDR1 LNHDA, CDR2 SQIVND (reference sequence). CDR3 coding DNA: TGTGCCACTAGAGAGGGGAATTCACCCCTCCACTTT. This translates into CATREGNSPLHF.

V and J are TRBV27 and TRBJ1-4, with 8 bases lining up with TRBD1. The junction had 8 bases not matched to a gene; V was cut back by 10 bases and J by 4 bases. This CDR3 is built from 14 residues. The germline V gene has CDR1 MNHEY and CDR2 SMNVEV (reference sequence). Here the CDR3 DNA reads TGTGCCACCAAAATGACAGGGGTTAATGAAAAACTGTTTTTT. This codes for CATKMTGVNEKLFF.

CDR3 in amino acids: CASSLSGNSGNTIYF. In nucleotides, the CDR3 is TGCGCCAGCAGCTTATCAGGGAACTCTGGAAACACCATATATTTT. The chain recombines TRBV5-1 with TRBJ1-3; D is perhaps TRBD1 (5 bases). There are 15 residues in the CDR3. Germline V gene sequence: CDR1 SGHRS, CDR2 YFSETQ. V was pared by 2 bases and J by 0 bases, with 9 bases between.

This chain uses TRBV19 with TRBJ2-6; the D gene could be TRBD1 or TRBD2 (5 bases each). Trimming removed 4 bases at V and 1 base at J, with 14 bases between. The V gene's germline CDR1 is LNHDA and CDR2 SQIVND (reference sequence). This CDR3 has 17 amino acids. The CDR3 DNA sequence: TGTGCCAGTAGTACCGGGACGCTTTGGTCTGGGGCCAACGTCCTGACTTTC. Its protein product is CASSTGTLWSGANVLTF.

This clone was counted a single time. This chain links TRBV11-2 with TRBJ2-4, with D uncertain. V dropped 1 base and J dropped 4 bases, with 8 bases sitting between them. The CDR3 sequence is 14 residues long. Germline CDR1 reads SGHAT; CDR2 reads FQNNGV. The CDR3 protein is CASSLGAMKNIQYF. For the CDR3, the DNA is TGTGCCAGCAGCTTAGGGGCTATGAAAAACATTCAGTACTTC.

V and J are TRBV7-9 and TRBJ2-7; 9 nucleotides line up with TRBD2. Germline V gene lookup returns CDR1 SEHNR and CDR2 FQNEAQ (reference sequence). This CDR3 contains 14 residues. The V gene end was trimmed by 3 bases and the J gene end by 3 bases; junction bases not matched to a gene: 3. CDR3: CASSFGLALYEQYF. As DNA, the CDR3 is TGTGCCAGCAGCTTCGGACTAGCGCTCTACGAGCAGTACTTC. The complete variable domain, with remaining parts taken from reference TRBV7-9 and TRBJ2-7, reads DTGVSQNPRHKITKRGQNVTFRCDPISEHNRLYWYRQTLGQGPEFLTYFQNEAQLEKSRLLSDRFSAERPKGSFSTLEIQRTEQGDSAMYLCASSFGLALYEQYFGPGTRLTVT.

This clone was picked up a small number of times. The rearrangement uses TRBV28 and TRBJ1-2, with TRBD1 matching over 9 bases. Germline V gene data show CDR1 as MDHEN and CDR2 as SYDVKM. V trimming: 6 bases; J trimming: 0 bases; junction bases outside the gene matches: 5. The length of the CDR3 is 15 residues. CDR3 residues: CASRTGQGSNYGYTF. The DNA of the CDR3 is TGTGCCAGCAGAACCGGACAGGGGTCTAACTATGGCTACACCTTC.

J is TRBJ2-3 and V is TRBV24-1; D is tentatively TRBD1 or TRBD2 (5 bases each). Germline V gene data show CDR1 as KGHDR and CDR2 as SFDVKD. The length of the CDR3 is 17 residues. The V end lost 3 bases, the J end lost 0 bases, and 15 bases lay between the germline ends. The CDR3 region has the DNA TGTGCCACCAGTGATCACCCGACCGGGACGAGCACAGATACGCAGTATTTT. Amino acid sequence: CATSDHPTGTSTDTQYF.

This chain uses TRBV11-2 with TRBJ2-5, with D perhaps TRBD2 (5 bases). Germline lookup yields CDR1 SGHAT and CDR2 FQNNGV. The V end lost 8 bases, the J end lost 5 bases, and 15 bases lay between the germline ends. The CDR3 length is 13 residues. The CDR3 is CASESSTSETQYF. The CDR3 DNA sequence: TGTGCCAGCGAATCTAGCACTTCGGAGACCCAGTACTTC.

This chain connects TRBV5-4 to TRBJ1-2; 7 positions match TRBD1. V lost 4 bases to trimming and J lost 3 bases; unmatched junction nucleotides: 6. Germline V lookup: CDR1 SGHNT, CDR2 YYREEE (reference sequence). The CDR3 is 14 amino acids. CDR3 coding DNA: TGTGCCAGCAGCCCCGGACAGGCGGACTATGGCTACACCTTC. Translation: CASSPGQADYGYTF.

The chain is built from TRBV12-3 or TRBV12-4 and TRBJ1-5, with D maybe TRBD1 (6 bases). The CDR3 extends over 13 amino acids. Trimming stripped 6 bases from V and 4 bases from J, with 10 bases between. In nucleotides, the CDR3 is TGTGCCAGCAGGCAGGGGCAAAATCAGCCCCAGCATTTT. Protein: CASRQGQNQPQHF.

The chain couples TRBV27 to TRBJ1-1; D gene unclear. Germline-derived CDR1 and CDR2 are MNHEY and SMNVEV (reference sequence). The CDR3 is 13 amino acids. The V end was cut by 7 bases, the J end by 5 bases, with 14 bases between. This CDR3 reads CASTPLYGTEAFF. CDR3 in DNA: TGTGCCAGCACTCCTTTATACGGAACTGAAGCTTTCTTT.

The chain couples TRBV4-1 to TRBJ2-3; no definite D call. Trimming removed 1 base at V and 6 bases at J, with 8 bases between. The CDR3 consists of 13 residues. Germline V gene lookup returns CDR1 MGHRA and CDR2 YSYEKL. The CDR3 reads CASSQVLRDTQYF. CDR3 in DNA: TGCGCCAGCAGCCAAGTACTCCGGGATACGCAGTATTTT.

J is TRBJ1-1 and V is TRBV7-9, with 9 bases fitting TRBD1. There are 15 residues in the CDR3. Germline assignment: CDR1 SEHNR and CDR2 FQNEAQ (reference sequence). With 4 bases clipped from V and 6 bases from J, the junction kept 9 bases outside the gene matches. This CDR3 reads CASSWWDRAGPEAFF. CDR3 coding DNA: TGTGCCAGCAGCTGGTGGGACAGGGCTGGACCTGAAGCTTTCTTT.

This chain joins TRBV10-1 and TRBJ1-4, with no clear D. V was pared by 5 bases and J by 10 bases, with 14 bases between. This CDR3 is 13 amino acids long. From germline, CDR1 is WNHNN and CDR2 SYGVQD (reference sequence). Here the CDR3 DNA reads TGCGCCAGCAGTACCGACGGGCCGGTAAAACTGTTTTTT. This gives the protein CASSTDGPVKLFF.